This TCR beta chain was recovered during a study of T-cell reconstitution after alpha-beta-depleted transplantation in children. Preparation of the TCRbeta library was carried out with unique molecular identifiers. TCRdb redid the calling of the PCR reads with MiXCR, one entry per CDR3 protein. The sample has 530,000 or so distinct CDR3 sequences, over 25% seen once; the top ten hold around a third. The CDR3 length is 14 residues. Germline V lookup: CDR1 SEHNR, CDR2 FQNEAQ (reference sequence). Trimming took 4 bases from V and 0 from J, leaving 9 bases between them. This clonotype was sampled from a boy younger than two with Wiskott-Aldrich syndrome, due to receive a stem cell transplant. The input for sequencing was PBMCs, taken before TCRalphabeta/CD19-depleted stem cell transplant. This chain links TRBV7-9 with TRBJ2-5; D is unclear. The CDR3 reads CASSSFWYQETQYF. Written as DNA, the CDR3 is TGTGCCAGCAGCTCCTTTTGGTACCAAGAGACCCAGTACTTC.